This paragraph reports one T cell receptor (beta chain). In this sample, this clone turned up a few times. The clone's antigen remains unknown. No base quality values were provided; no much bigger clone lies one nucleotide off. The sample comes from a study of cytomegalovirus exposure and HLA in healthy donors (dated by TCRdb to about 2017). Looking at the study overall: An earlier analysis of more than 550 of the donors reported about 280 Gb of sequence data and about 120 million unique TCR beta sequences obtained from 180 million or so T cells. Rather than using new phenotypic data, the later analysis identified candidate immune exposures from TCR beta sequences and from how often those sequences occurred across donors. Every discovery cohort repertoire had been produced on one sequencing platform. HLA typing covered class I and class II loci at four-digit resolution. In an earlier analysis of 587 of the donors, high-throughput TCR beta sequencing was used to judge whether each TCR beta V gene segment behaved as functional or pseudogenic. The genetic ancestry cluster associated with self-reported Caucasian donors included over 80% of the approximately 430 genotyped donors. Among about 400 genotyped donors of the cohort, an average of roughly 230,000 unique TCR beta nucleotide sequences was sequenced per donor, of which 15% to 20% were non-productive. The number of donors typed differed by locus, with roughly 629-640 for A, B, C, DRB1 and DQB1, more than 500 for DQA1, 606 for DPA1, and about 450 for DPB1. Besides the first cohort of around 670 subjects, a separate validation cohort made up of 120 or so different subjects was used. Alongside the repertoire data, information on donor age, sex, ethnicity and CMV serostatus was compiled. An early release covering around 630 HLA-typed donors comprised about 300 gigabases of sequencing data and approximately 80 million unique TCR sequences. A later analysis re-examined previously published TCR beta repertoires from 500 to 700 donors and added high-resolution HLA genotyping to investigate patterns of TCR occurrence. The study was designed to test whether signatures of past pathogen exposure could be identified by cataloging public T cell receptors. A later genetic analysis took genome-wide SNP genotypes for about three fifths of the 666 donors and used that subset as a discovery cohort. The study combined high-throughput TCR immunosequencing, statistical association of individual TCRs with disease status, and machine learning to predict cytomegalovirus infection status. The T cell repertoires of 666 subjects were profiled by immunosequencing and related to cytomegalovirus serostatus. Because of strong linkage in the cohort, roughly five DR-DQ haplotypes were treated as single units for association and clustering.

Library construction relied on the immunoSEQ multiplex PCR assay. For the multiplex PCR, a mixture combining 60 forward primers for TCR Vbeta segments and 13 reverse primers for TCR Jbeta segments was used. Amplification of the CDR3 region of rearranged TCR beta genes was performed with a multiplex PCR assay on genomic DNA. On the Illumina HiSeq System, the amplified TCR beta libraries were sequenced as 87-base-pair reads. As for the original processing: In a later analysis, about 80 million unique TCR beta chains were counted across the 500 to 850 repertoires, and around 10 million of these chains were shared by at least two donors. Raw reads were error-corrected and collapsed into unique sequences by a nearest-neighbor algorithm in which closely related sequences were merged to remove PCR and sequencing errors. To assign V, D and J gene segments, CDR3 sequences were aligned to IMGT reference sequences. For a sequence to be retained, a match of at least six nucleotides to both a V gene segment and a J gene segment was required. Rearrangements were called productive when the CDR3 lacked stop codons and stayed in frame with V and J; all others were non-productive. CDR3 was defined by IMGT convention, running from the second conserved V-encoded cysteine to the conserved J-encoded phenylalanine. The earlier analysis of approximately 590 of the donors excluded any sequence lacking an unambiguous match to a single V gene segment. An earlier analysis of a few hundred of the donors called V segments functional above 56.7% productive rearrangements and segregating when the between-donor standard deviation exceeded 5%. A statistical classification framework was built for diagnosing cytomegalovirus status from the catalog of TCR beta chain sequences. A later analysis assigned V and J genes by comparing TCR nucleotide sequences with IMGT/GENE-DB human TR gene sequences. A later analysis assigned CDR3 sequences and most-parsimonious VDJ recombination scenarios with the TCRdist pipeline. In a later analysis, each TCR beta chain was defined by its CDR3 amino acid sequence together with its V-gene family, and reads lacking a unique V-gene family were excluded. As a way to deal with suspected cross-contamination and a sequencing artifact, a later analysis dropped 450 to 600 nucleotide sequences that were highly shared and had low generation probability. A later analysis calculated a clonal expansion index for each public chain from normalized within-repertoire ranks of inferred template counts. Generation probabilities in a later analysis came from a VDJ recombination model fitted to out-of-frame rearrangements, and those results were checked against IGoR. In a later analysis, hypergeometric tests were used to score TCR-TCR, TCR-HLA and TCR-CMV co-occurrence, with a repertoire-size bias correction applied to TCR pairs. A later analysis estimated false discovery rates by permuting HLA or CMV assignments 20 times. In a later analysis, co-occurring TCRs were grouped with DBSCAN, and TCRdist sequence similarity was added when clustering was performed within HLA-allele-positive subsets. Repertoires with fewer than 30,000 or more than 120,000 public chains were left out of co-occurrence clustering, as were about 5 repertoires with anomalous nucleotide sharing. TCRdb retrieved this table from immuneACCESS and kept in-frame rearrangements only. Not all clones are present; in checked studies, unresolved V genes account for under half, and no reason is known for the remainder. V and J calls and clone size are given by that table; D and trimming were obtained from the DNA. The sample has 100,000 to 150,000 clones on record, 76% of them singletons. Around 1.8% of the sample is held by the ten biggest clonotypes.

In total, roughly 710 healthy bone marrow donors made up the cohort. At the time of sampling, all cohort members were nominally healthy, though unrecorded immune exposures were likely present. The donor was CMV seropositive and belonged to the group of about 290 seropositive cohort members. A peripheral blood sample was provided by each donor, and peripheral blood mononuclear cells were used for TCR beta sequencing. The Qiagen DNeasy Blood Extraction Kit was used to extract genomic DNA from the blood cell samples. Taken from cysteine to phenylalanine, the CDR3 has 12 residues. The kept DNA is CDR3 alone, 36 bases in frame from the first base. CDR1 and CDR2, looked up from the germline V gene (reference sequence), are GTSNPN and SVGIG. At the junction V is shortened by 0 bases and J by 7 bases, with 8 bases in between. General study outcomes and caveats: Some IMGT-functional V segments, including TRBV6-2 and TRBV6-3, could not be told apart with the 87-base-pair reads, so those segments were excluded. Compared with equally common non-associated chains, HLA-associated TCR beta chains in a later analysis were more clonally expanded and had lower generation probabilities. A later genetic analysis associated a missense DCLRE1C variant with V-gene and J-gene trimming of TCR beta chains, and an independent cohort replicated the association. The sequencing pipeline was judged likely to have produced a cluster of highly shared sequence variants as a technical artifact. In the study, 150 to 200 TCR beta chains were listed as associated with cytomegalovirus. A few of the identified cytomegalovirus-associated TCR beta chains were confirmed in vitro to be specific for cytomegalovirus antigens. The earlier analysis of some 560 of the donors excluded roughly 17 rarely observed V segments, including chromosome 9 orphons, because counts were too low. Assigning TCR associations to individual alleles was difficult when HLA alleles, especially DR and DQ, strongly co-occurred. According to the authors, the approach could potentially be generalized to other disease states and immunological phenotypes. Linkage disequilibrium might explain the correlated functional status among segregating V segments, but an unknown experimental factor could not be excluded. In both the original and validation cohorts, the classifier was reported to diagnose cytomegalovirus status with high specificity and sensitivity. In this cohort, only TCR beta chains were sequenced, and detectable features were limited by the absence of alpha or paired-chain data. A later analysis reported that several top co-occurrence clusters appeared linked to parvovirus B19, influenza, CMV and Epstein-Barr virus. Sequencing depth was assumed to be roughly uniform across donors in the presence/absence analyses, though that assumption may not hold. HLA typing was unavailable for some donors at each locus, so association tests used only the typed subset. Compared with the 666-donor mean, donors in an Asian-associated ancestry cluster had fewer N-insertions in productive TCRs, according to a later genetic analysis. Specific HLA alleles were associated with around 18,000 TCR beta sequences at a false discovery rate of 0.05 in a later analysis. In a later analysis, most CMV-associated TCR beta chains were found to appear HLA-restricted, with HLA associations seemingly driven largely by CMV exposure. Immune exposure information for the cohort was limited to CMV serostatus. Most TCR sequences were observed very rarely across donors, whereas some public TCRs were present in many individuals. In a later analysis, TCR association rates were found to vary across HLA loci, with the most associated TCRs seen for DRB1 alleles and the fewest for HLA-C alleles. In an earlier analysis of 500 to 650 of the donors, most TCR beta V segments appeared in productive rearrangements about 87% or about 30% of the time, broadly matching IMGT annotations. A further reported finding was that TCR beta sequences accurately predicted the HLA-A and HLA-B alleles for most subjects in the first cohort.

What was sequenced was PBMCs. This TCR was sampled from a female donor in good health and CMV-seropositive. This chain is built from TRBV30 and TRBJ2-3; the D gene identity is not certain. The nucleotides read TGTGCCTGGAGTGTCGGCGGTAATACGCAGTATTTT. It encodes CAWSVGGNTQYF.